The sequence of this T cell receptor beta chain was determined in a study of blood T cell repertoires in COVID-19. Study-wide background: From the United States, Italy and Spain came samples of acute and convalescent COVID-19.

The table came from immunoSEQ multiplex PCR; TCRdb's copy has only in-frame clones and leaves some out. The table includes about 330,000 clones, around nine tenths detected once. The participants were between roughly 18 and 90 years old and came from about two dozen US areas. Assignments of participants to cohorts depended upon their own reported clinical history. Donors in Cohort 3 who had recovered were those with two negative PCRs, healthcare professional clearance, or resolution of their symptoms. The CDR3 runs to 20 residues. J gave up 6 bases and V 3 bases, and 20 bases lay outside the gene matches. Germline V CDR1 and CDR2: LNHDA, SQIVND (reference sequence).

V and J are TRBV19 and TRBJ2-3, with 11 bases fitting TRBD1. The TCR originated in a young man who had recovered from COVID-19. Sequenced input: PBMCs or T cells enriched from blood (not recorded which). This chain's CDR3 is CASSIRTGGMGLAGPDTQYF. Here the CDR3 DNA reads TGTGCCAGTAGTATCCGGACAGGGGGCATGGGGCTAGCGGGGCCCGATACGCAGTATTTT.